This T cell receptor beta chain derives from a study of low-dose radiotherapy and immunotherapy resistance in tumors. Time point reported: before trial treatment. First-strand cDNA relied on TRAV- and TRBV-specific primers spanning alpha and beta chains. TCRs were amplified for roughly 20 PCR cycles with a constant-region primer and V-primer adapter. MiXCR was run by TCRdb on the reads, yielding one entry per CDR3 protein. The table has under 70,000 distinct CDR3 sequences, roughly 24% seen once. Comment on this clonotype: A far larger clone is a single base away, which makes a read error likely.

The receptor was isolated from a male donor with prostate cancer. This sample comprised PBMCs, obtained before treatment.

CDR3 sequence: CATSGRQGAPGDEQYF. CDR3 coding DNA: TGTGCCACCAGCGGTAGACAGGGGGCGCCTGGTGATGAGCAGTACTTC. The gene calls are TRBV15 and TRBJ2-7; TRBD1 aligns across 10 bases. V was clipped by 5 bases and J by 7 bases; unmatched bases: 14. Germline assignment: CDR1 LNHNV and CDR2 YYDKDF (reference sequence). This CDR3 is built from 16 residues. Full variable domain (remainder filled in from reference TRBV15 and TRBJ2-7): DAMVIQNPRYQVTQFGKPVTLSCSQTLNHNVMYWYQQKSSQAPKLLFHYYDKDFNNEADTPDNFQSRRPNTSFCFLDIRSPGLGDTAMYLCATSGRQGAPGDEQYFGPGTRLTVT.